The text below deals with one TCR beta chain. It was version v3.0 of the immunoSEQ assay that was run at survey level. Clones were read by immunoSEQ multiplex PCR, and TCRdb kept only the in-frame ones, dropping some. Here the sample spans approximately 21,000 clones, roughly 84% being singletons. This specimen comes from a study of long-term antiretroviral therapy in people with HIV. About the study: Collection of the earliest samples took place about a decade ahead of the 2015 immediate-ART recommendation.

The CDR3 covers 15 residues. Germline V gene sequence: CDR1 LNHDA, CDR2 SQIVND (reference sequence). Trimming cost V 7 bases and J 0 bases, with 13 bases left between them. Treatment for all HIV-infected participants took place in the United States. The starting material was unsorted PBMCs, obtained at the start of antiretroviral therapy. The TCR sequence derives from a man aged 50-59 years with HIV. This chain links TRBV19 with TRBJ1-3, with D possibly being TRBD1 (5 bases). Here the CDR3 reads CASTRQGPSGNTIYF. The CDR3 DNA is TGTGCCAGTACTCGGCAGGGACCCTCTGGAAACACCATATATTTT. Full variable domain (remainder filled in from reference TRBV19 and TRBJ1-3): DGGITQSPKYLFRKEGQNVTLSCEQNLNHDAMYWYRQDPGQGLRLIYYSQIVNDFQKGDIAEGYSVSREKKESFPLTVTSAQKNPTAFYLCASTRQGPSGNTIYFGEGSWLTVV.